The T cell receptor (beta chain) described here comes from a study of T cell responses to AZD1222 COVID-19 vaccine. Study-level background: Pooling covered second doses at about 4 or about 12 weeks. Overall study findings and caveats: A mostly white British donor set with more females was recruited, and clonal diversity was possibly underestimated. Baseline testing showed seropositivity in only a handful of AZD1222 recipients. The study sampled repertoires only after the peak T cell response.

This CDR3 is built from 11 residues. The V gene lost 3 bases and the J gene lost 8 bases, with 8 bases spanning the gap. Germline CDR1 and CDR2: DFQATT and SNEGSKA (reference sequence). Here immunoSEQ multiplex PCR was the method, and the copy in TCRdb shows in-frame clones only, minus some. Of 50,000 or so clones in the sample, 80% to 90% were seen once. Comments on this clone: The target antigen is unknown.

This specimen consisted of peripheral blood, obtained on day 0 of AZD1222 vaccination. The sequence derives from an adult in good health. This chain joins TRBV20-1 and TRBJ2-1; unclear D gene. The CDR3 protein is CSARVRYEQFF. In DNA, the CDR3 is TGCAGTGCTAGGGTTAGGTATGAGCAGTTCTTC.